This T cell receptor beta chain emerged from a study of cytomegalovirus exposure and HLA in healthy donors. The PCR had 60 Vbeta and 13 Jbeta primers. Method: immunoSEQ multiplex PCR; TCRdb's copy keeps in-frame clones and lacks some. The table shows more than 85,000 clones, with 75% occurring only once. The study, taken as a whole, reports: The investigators catalogued 160 or so TCR beta chains as cytomegalovirus-associated. CMV serostatus was the only recorded immune exposure for donors. Most sequenced TCRs were rare (though some public TCRs occurred in many donors). Equally common other TCR beta chains were less clonally expanded than HLA-associated ones, a later analysis found.

Regarding this clone: The antigen remains unidentified.

Sequencing was carried out using PBMCs. The sequence derives from a middle-aged man in good health and CMV-seronegative.

For the CDR3, the DNA is TGTGCCAGCAGCAGTCCCTCGGGACAATACTACGAGCAGTACTTC. Translating it yields CASSSPSGQYYEQYF. The rearrangement joins TRBV21-1 to TRBJ2-7; TRBD1 is the table's D call, not checked against the DNA. TRBV21-1 is termed a pseudogene. There are 15 residues in the CDR3.